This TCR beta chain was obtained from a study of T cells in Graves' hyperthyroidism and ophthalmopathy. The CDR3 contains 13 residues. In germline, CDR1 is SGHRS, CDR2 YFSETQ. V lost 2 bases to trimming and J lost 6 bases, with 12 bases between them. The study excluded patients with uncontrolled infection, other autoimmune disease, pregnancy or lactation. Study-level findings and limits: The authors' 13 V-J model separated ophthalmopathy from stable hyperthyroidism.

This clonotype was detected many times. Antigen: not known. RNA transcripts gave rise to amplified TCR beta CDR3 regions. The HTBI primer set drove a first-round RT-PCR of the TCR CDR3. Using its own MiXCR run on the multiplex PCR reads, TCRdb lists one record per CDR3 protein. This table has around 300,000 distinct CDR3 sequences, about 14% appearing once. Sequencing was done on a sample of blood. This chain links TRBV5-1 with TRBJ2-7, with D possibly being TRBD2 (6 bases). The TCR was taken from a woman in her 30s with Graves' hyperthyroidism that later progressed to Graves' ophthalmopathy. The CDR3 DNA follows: TGCGCCAGCAGCTTCAGCGGGCCGGTCGAGCAGTACTTC. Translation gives CASSFSGPVEQYF.